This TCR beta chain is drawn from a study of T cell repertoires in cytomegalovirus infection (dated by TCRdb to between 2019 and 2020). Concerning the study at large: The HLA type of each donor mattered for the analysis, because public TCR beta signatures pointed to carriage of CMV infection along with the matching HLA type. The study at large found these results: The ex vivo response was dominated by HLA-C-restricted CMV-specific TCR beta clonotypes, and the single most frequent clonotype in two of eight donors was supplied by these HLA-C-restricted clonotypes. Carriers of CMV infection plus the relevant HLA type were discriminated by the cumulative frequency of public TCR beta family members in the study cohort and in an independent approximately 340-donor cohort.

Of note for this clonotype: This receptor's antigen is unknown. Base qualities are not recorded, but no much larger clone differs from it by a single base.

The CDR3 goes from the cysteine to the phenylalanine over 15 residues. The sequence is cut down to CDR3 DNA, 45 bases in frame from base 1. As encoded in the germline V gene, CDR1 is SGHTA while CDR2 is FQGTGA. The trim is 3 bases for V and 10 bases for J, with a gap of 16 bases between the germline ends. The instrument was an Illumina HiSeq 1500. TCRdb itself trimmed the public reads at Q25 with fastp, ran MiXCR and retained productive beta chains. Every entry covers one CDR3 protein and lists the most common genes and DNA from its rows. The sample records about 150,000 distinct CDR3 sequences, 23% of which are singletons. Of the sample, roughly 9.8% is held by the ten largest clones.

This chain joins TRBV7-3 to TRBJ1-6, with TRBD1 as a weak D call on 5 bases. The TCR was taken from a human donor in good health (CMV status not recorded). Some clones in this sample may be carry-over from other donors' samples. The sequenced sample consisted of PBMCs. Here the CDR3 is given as CASSLGGQGGSPLHF. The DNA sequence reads TGTGCCAGCAGCTTGGGAGGGCAGGGAGGATCACCCCTCCACTTT. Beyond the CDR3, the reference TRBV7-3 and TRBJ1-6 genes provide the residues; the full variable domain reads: GAGVSQTPSNKVTEKGKYVELRCDPISGHTALYWYRQSLGQGPEFLIYFQGTGAADDSGLPNDRFFAVRPEGSVSTLKIQRTERGDSAVYLCASSLGGQGGSPLHFGNGTRLTVT.